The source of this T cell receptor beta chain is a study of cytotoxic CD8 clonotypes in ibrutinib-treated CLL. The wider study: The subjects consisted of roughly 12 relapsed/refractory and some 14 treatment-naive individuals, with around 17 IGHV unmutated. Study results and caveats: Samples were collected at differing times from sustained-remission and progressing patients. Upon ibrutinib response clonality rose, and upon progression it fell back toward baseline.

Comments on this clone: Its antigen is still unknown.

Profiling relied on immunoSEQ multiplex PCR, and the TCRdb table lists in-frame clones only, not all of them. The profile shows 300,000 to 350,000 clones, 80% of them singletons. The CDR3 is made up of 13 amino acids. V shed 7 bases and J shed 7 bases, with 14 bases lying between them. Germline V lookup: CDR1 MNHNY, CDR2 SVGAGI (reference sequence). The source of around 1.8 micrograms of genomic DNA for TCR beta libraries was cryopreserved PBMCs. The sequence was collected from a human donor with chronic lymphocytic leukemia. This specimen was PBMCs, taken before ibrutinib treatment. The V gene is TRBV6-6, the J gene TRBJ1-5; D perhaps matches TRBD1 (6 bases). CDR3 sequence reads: CASNRELEQPQHF. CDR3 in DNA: TGTGCCAGCAACAGGGAGTTGGAACAGCCCCAGCATTTT.